The rows below give T cell receptor beta chains drawn from one sample of a study of T cell repertoires in cytomegalovirus infection. TCRdb re-called the reads through MiXCR, storing one row per CDR3 protein. This table has about 130,000 distinct CDR3 sequences, about 24% appearing once. These receptors' targets are unknown. The sequencing input was PBMCs, sequenced either directly or after in vitro stimulation (not recorded which). These receptors were taken from a human donor in good health (CMV status not recorded). Some clones in this sample may be carry-over from other donors' samples. The CDR3 runs from the conserved cysteine through the conserved F or W. The order of the fields is V gene, clone size, J gene, CDR3 protein. Clone size is stated in some rows and not others, as once, few, many or a class when expanded.

v_call: TRBV7-8; clone_size: many; j_call: TRBJ2-3; cdr3_aa: CASSSGLAGVTDTQYF
v_call: TRBV7-2; clone_size: few; j_call: TRBJ2-7; cdr3_aa: CASSLGGRPGSYEQYF
v_call: TRBV7-9; clone_size: medium-sized; j_call: TRBJ2-5; cdr3_aa: CASSLAAGTAFWGGKKTQYF
v_call: TRBV7-2; clone_size: many; j_call: TRBJ2-3; cdr3_aa: CASSYPPGLAGVGSDTQYF
v_call: TRBV14; clone_size: NA; j_call: TRBJ1-2; cdr3_aa: CASSQVYRDRGGYTF
v_call: TRBV7-6; clone_size: few; j_call: TRBJ2-1; cdr3_aa: CASTPGLANNEQFF
v_call: TRBV27; clone_size: NA; j_call: TRBJ2-6; cdr3_aa: CASSLWGAGANVLTF
v_call: TRBV28; clone_size: once; j_call: TRBJ2-5; cdr3_aa: CASSLSGRGEETQYF
v_call: TRBV5-1; clone_size: few; j_call: TRBJ2-7; cdr3_aa: CASSLAGQNYEQYF
v_call: TRBV19; clone_size: NA; j_call: TRBJ1-4; cdr3_aa: CASRDSKQNEKLFF
v_call: TRBV28; clone_size: NA; j_call: TRBJ2-5; cdr3_aa: CASGQGFFGTQYF
v_call: TRBV7-2; clone_size: many; j_call: TRBJ2-1; cdr3_aa: CASSLAQSSYNEQFF
v_call: TRBV5-5; clone_size: many; j_call: TRBJ1-1; cdr3_aa: CASSLVIVVQGMGANTEAFF
v_call: TRBV12-3/TRBV12-4; clone_size: NA; j_call: TRBJ1-5; cdr3_aa: CASRGVVHQPQHF
v_call: TRBV12-5; clone_size: few; j_call: TRBJ1-1; cdr3_aa: CASGLVRTEAFF
v_call: TRBV27; clone_size: few; j_call: TRBJ2-2; cdr3_aa: CASSFLLSGQGNTGELFF
v_call: TRBV12-3/TRBV12-4; clone_size: NA; j_call: TRBJ1-6; cdr3_aa: CASSLAGSNNSPLHF
v_call: TRBV24-1; clone_size: NA; j_call: TRBJ2-1; cdr3_aa: CATRGPTSGINEQFF
v_call: TRBV10-3; clone_size: few; j_call: TRBJ2-3; cdr3_aa: CAISEPRVGTQYF
v_call: TRBV10-3; clone_size: NA; j_call: TRBJ1-1; cdr3_aa: CAISESPNKNTEAFF
v_call: TRBV11-2; clone_size: many; j_call: TRBJ1-2; cdr3_aa: CASSFAQGVNGYTF
v_call: TRBV7-2; clone_size: many; j_call: TRBJ2-1; cdr3_aa: CASSRTSGRFSYNEQFF